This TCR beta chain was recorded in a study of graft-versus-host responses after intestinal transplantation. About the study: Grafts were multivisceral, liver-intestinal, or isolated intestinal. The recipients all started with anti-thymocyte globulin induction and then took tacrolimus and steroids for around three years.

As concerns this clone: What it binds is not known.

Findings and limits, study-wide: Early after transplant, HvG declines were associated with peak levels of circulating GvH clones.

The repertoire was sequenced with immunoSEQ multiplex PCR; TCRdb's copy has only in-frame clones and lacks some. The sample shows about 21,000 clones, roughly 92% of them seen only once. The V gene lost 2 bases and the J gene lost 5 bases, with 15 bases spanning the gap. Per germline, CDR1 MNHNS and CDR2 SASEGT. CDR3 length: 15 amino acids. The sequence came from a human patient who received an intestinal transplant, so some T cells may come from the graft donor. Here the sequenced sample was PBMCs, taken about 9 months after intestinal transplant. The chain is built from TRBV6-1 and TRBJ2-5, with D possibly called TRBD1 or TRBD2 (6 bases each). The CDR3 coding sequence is TGTGCCAGCAGTGAATCCCCCAGGAGGGGGGAGACCCAGTACTTC. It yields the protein CASSESPRRGETQYF.